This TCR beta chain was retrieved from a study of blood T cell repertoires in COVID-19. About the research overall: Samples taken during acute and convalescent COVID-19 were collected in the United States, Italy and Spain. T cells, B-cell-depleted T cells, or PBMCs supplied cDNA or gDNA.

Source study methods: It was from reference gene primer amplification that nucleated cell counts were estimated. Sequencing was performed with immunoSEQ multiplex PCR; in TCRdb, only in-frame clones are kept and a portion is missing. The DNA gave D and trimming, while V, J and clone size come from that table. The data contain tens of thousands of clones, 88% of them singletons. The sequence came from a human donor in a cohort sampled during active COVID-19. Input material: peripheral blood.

This CDR3 is CASSKGQPNTGELFF. CDR3 nucleotides: TGTGCCAGCAGCAAGGGACAGCCGAACACCGGGGAGCTGTTTTTT. J is TRBJ2-2 and V is TRBV11-2; 7 bases line up with TRBD1. Germline V CDR1 and CDR2: SGHAT, FQNNGV. The V gene end was trimmed by 5 bases and the J gene end by 0 bases; junction bases not matched to a gene: 3. The CDR3 runs to 15 residues.